The rows below give T cell receptor beta chains drawn from one sample of a study of T cells in Graves' hyperthyroidism and ophthalmopathy. A single record per CDR3 protein comes from TCRdb applying MiXCR to the multiplex PCR reads. The data hold approximately 400,000 distinct CDR3 sequences, with about a fifth observed a single time. The sample comprised blood. The receptors here all came from a woman aged 18-35 years with Graves' hyperthyroidism. Each CDR3 is given with its conserved first and last residue. A D gene is named only where the DNA matches it firmly. Rows give clone size only sometimes, using once, few, many, or a class for an expanded clone.

>TRBD1|TRBV7-9|TRBJ2-7|many|12
TGTGCCAGCAGCCTCTCGGGACAGGGCCAGTACTTC
CASSLSGQGQYF
>NA|TRBV20-1|TRBJ1-1|many|9
TGCACCAAGCGGGCAGGAGCTTTCTTT
CTKRAGAFF
>TRBD2|TRBV5-1|TRBJ2-5|many|15
TGCGCCAGCAAAGGACTAGCGGGGATCTCAGAGACCCAGTACTTC
CASKGLAGISETQYF
>NA|TRBV6-5|TRBJ1-1|many|14
TGTGCCAGCAGTTTCGGACGTGATGGCACTGAAGCTTTCTTT
CASSFGRDGTEAFF
>TRBD1|TRBV27|TRBJ2-5|many|15
TGTGCCAGCCGCACGCGCAGGGGGCAACAAGAGACCCAGTACTTC
CASRTRRGQQETQYF
>NA|TRBV2|TRBJ2-3|NA|15
TGTGCCAGCAAGGATATGGCTAGTGAGACAGATACGCAGTATTTT
CASKDMASETDTQYF
>NA|TRBV6-1|TRBJ2-2|many|13
TGTGCCAGCAGGGAGGAGAACACCGGGGAGCTGTTTTTT
CASREENTGELFF
>NA|TRBV6-1|TRBJ1-2|NA|15
TGTGCCAGCAGTGAAGGATCGGCAGGGAATTATGGCTACACCTTC
CASSEGSAGNYGYTF
>TRBD2|TRBV6-5|TRBJ2-2|many|15
TGTGCCAGCAGTTTGACTAGCGGGGCAACCGGGGAGCTGTTTTTT
CASSLTSGATGELFF
>TRBD2|TRBV9|TRBJ2-7|NA|15
TGTGCCAGCAGCAAGCTACCGGGACTAGGCAACGAGCAGTACTTC
CASSKLPGLGNEQYF
>NA|TRBV14|TRBJ1-1|many|16
TGTGCCAGCAGCCATTCCGGGGAAGGTCTGAACACTGAAGCTTTCTTT
CASSHSGEGLNTEAFF
>TRBD2|TRBV4-2|TRBJ2-5|many|16
TGTGCCAGCAGCCAATTAATGGGGGGGATACAAGAGACCCAGTACTTC
CASSQLMGGIQETQYF
>TRBD1|TRBV12-3/TRBV12-4|TRBJ1-1|many|14
TGTGCCAGCAGCCCAGGGGGAAGGGACACTGAAGCTTTCTTT
CASSPGGRDTEAFF
>TRBD1|TRBV28|TRBJ2-7|many|14
TGTGCCATCGAGCGGACAGGGTTGTCTACGGAGCAGTACTTC
CAIERTGLSTEQYF
>NA|TRBV5-1|TRBJ2-5|many|15
TGCGCCAGCAGCTTGATGGCAGGAGGTTCGGAGACCCAGTACTTC
CASSLMAGGSETQYF
>TRBD2|TRBV15|TRBJ2-7|NA|15
TGTGCCACCAGCAGGACTAGCGGGATGTCTTACGAGCAGTACTTC
CATSRTSGMSYEQYF
>NA|TRBV6-2/TRBV6-3|TRBJ2-7|NA|12
TGTGCCAGCAGTTACCCTCGACACGAGCAGTACTTC
CASSYPRHEQYF
>NA|TRBV6-5|TRBJ1-1|many|12
TGTGCCAGCAGTTACTCGAATAAGGAAGCTTTCTTT
CASSYSNKEAFF
>NA|TRBV4-1|TRBJ2-5|few|15
TGCGCCAGCAGCCAAGTGGGTGGCAGGCGAGAGACCCAGTACTTC
CASSQVGGRRETQYF
>TRBD1|TRBV6-1|TRBJ1-1|many|14
TGTGCCAGCTGGGACAGGGGGGAGAACACTGAAGCTTTCTTT
CASWDRGENTEAFF
>NA|TRBV7-9|TRBJ2-7|many|14
TGTGCCAGCAGCTTAGAAGTATACGGGGACGAGCAGTACTTC
CASSLEVYGDEQYF
>NA|TRBV5-1|TRBJ1-1|many|14
TGCGCCAGCAACTCCCAGGCGACGAACACTGAAGCTTTCTTT
CASNSQATNTEAFF
>TRBD1|TRBV6-5|TRBJ2-7|many|15
TGTGCCAGCAGTTACCAAAGGACAGGGGGCTACGAGCAGTACTTC
CASSYQRTGGYEQYF
>TRBD1|TRBV12-3/TRBV12-4|TRBJ1-2|NA|15
TGTGCCAGCAGTGAGACAGGGGGAGCAGGTTATGGCTACACCTTC
CASSETGGAGYGYTF
>NA|TRBV11-2|TRBJ1-5|many|14
TGTGCCAGCAGCACTGAAGGGGAAGATCAGCCCCAGCATTTT
CASSTEGEDQPQHF
>NA|TRBV25-1|TRBJ2-7|NA|15
TGTGCCAGCAGTCCGACCCCGTCCCCTACTACCGAGCAGTACTTC
CASSPTPSPTTEQYF
>TRBD2|TRBV6-1|TRBJ2-7|few|14
TGTGTCAGCACCTTAGCGGGAGCCTCCTACGAGCAGTACTTC
CVSTLAGASYEQYF
>NA|TRBV6-1|TRBJ1-6|many|14
TGTGCCAGCACGACGAAAGGGGGGTTTTCACCCCTCCACTTT
CASTTKGGFSPLHF
>TRBD1|TRBV6-4|TRBJ2-2|many|17
TGTGCCAGCAGGTGGGACAGCGCCCTTTTGAACACCGGGGAGCTGTTTTTT
CASRWDSALLNTGELFF
>NA|TRBV5-1|TRBJ1-1|many|14
TGCGCCAGCAGAGTGGGCGACATGAACACTGAAGCTTTCTTT
CASRVGDMNTEAFF
>NA|TRBV7-3|TRBJ2-2|many|13
TGTGCCAGCAGAGAGGGGAACACCGGGGAGCTGTTTTTT
CASREGNTGELFF
>NA|TRBV9|TRBJ1-1|NA|14
TGTGCCAGCAGCGTAGGGACAGCTAACACTGAAGCTTGCTTT
CASSVGTANTEACF
>NA|TRBV28|TRBJ1-2|many|15
TGTGCCAGCAGTGGGGCGGACGGGTCGAGTTATGGCTACACCTTC
CASSGADGSSYGYTF
>NA|TRBV7-9|TRBJ1-1|NA|12
TGTGCCAGCAGCTTATATCAGGCTGAAGCTTTCTTT
CASSLYQAEAFF
>NA|TRBV5-1|TRBJ1-1|many|14
TGCGCCAGCAGGTTCCTGGGGGAGAGCACTGAAGCTTTCTTT
CASRFLGESTEAFF
>NA|TRBV3-1|TRBJ1-2|many|14
TGTGCCAGCAGCCAAGATTGGTCAGGGTCTGGCTACACCTTC
CASSQDWSGSGYTF
>TRBD2|TRBV2|TRBJ2-4|NA|19
TGTGCCAGCAGTGAAGAGTTGGGGACTAGCGGGGCGTCCAAAAACATTAAGTACTTC
CASSEELGTSGASKNIKYF
>NA|TRBV6-1|TRBJ1-1|many|14
TGTGCCAGCAGTGAAAGCAGCCTGAACACTGAAGCTTTCTTT
CASSESSLNTEAFF
>TRBD1|TRBV27|TRBJ2-5|many|15
TGTGCCAGCAGTCCTTTGACAGGGATCCAAGAGACCCAGTACTTC
CASSPLTGIQETQYF
>NA|TRBV9|TRBJ1-3|many|13
TGTGCCAGTAGTACAGGGAATAGAAACACCATATATTTT
CASSTGNRNTIYF
>NA|TRBV6-1|TRBJ1-5|NA|16
TGTGCCAGCATCCTTTTCGACGAGGGGATCAATCAGCCCCAGCATTTT
CASILFDEGINQPQHF
>NA|TRBV6-1|TRBJ2-4|NA|16
TGTGCCAGCAGTGAAGCAATCAGGAGGGGTCAAAACATTAAGTACTTC
CASSEAIRRGQNIKYF
>NA|TRBV20-1|TRBJ2-7|many|15
TGCAGTGCTAGTCCCGCCCTGTCAAGCTCCTACGAGCAGTACTTC
CSASPALSSSYEQYF
>NA|TRBV2|TRBJ1-2|many|14
TGTGCCAGCAGTGTGGGTCCTAATAACTATGGCTACACCTTC
CASSVGPNNYGYTF
>NA|TRBV18|TRBJ2-7|NA|14
TGTGCCAGCTCACCACCGGGGGGGCTCTACGAGCAGTACTTC
CASSPPGGLYEQYF
>NA|TRBV12-3/TRBV12-4|TRBJ1-1|NA|13
TGTGCCAGCAGTTTATGGGAGGGACCTGAAGCTTTCTTT
CASSLWEGPEAFF
>NA|TRBV9|TRBJ1-1|many|14
TGTGCCAGCAGCCCCCGGGCGGCGGGTCCTGAAGCTTTCTTT
CASSPRAAGPEAFF
>NA|TRBV28|TRBJ2-5|many|14
TGTGCCACCATGGACGGTTTCAGTGGTCCGACCCAGTACTTC
CATMDGFSGPTQYF
>TRBD2|TRBV6-1|TRBJ2-4|NA|17
TGTGCCAGCAGTGAAGGGGCAGCGGGGTTAGCCAAAAACATTCAGTACTTC
CASSEGAAGLAKNIQYF
>NA|TRBV4-1|TRBJ2-2|NA|13
TGCGCCAGCAGCCAAACCGGATCCGGGGAGCTGTTTTTT
CASSQTGSGELFF
>TRBD2|TRBV9|TRBJ2-5|many|16
TGTGCCAGCAGCGGTTCCGCGCGGGGGGAACAAGAGACCCAGTACTTC
CASSGSARGEQETQYF
>NA|TRBV11-2|TRBJ1-5|many|13
TGTGCCAGTTCTACCGGGTTGAATCAGCCCCAGCATTTT
CASSTGLNQPQHF
>NA|TRBV20-1|TRBJ1-5|NA|14
TGCAGTGCTATACAGGGTAACAGCAATCAGCCCCAGCATTTT
CSAIQGNSNQPQHF
>NA|TRBV12-3/TRBV12-4|TRBJ2-3|many|15
TGTGCCAGCAGTTTGAATCCGGTCAATAACGATACGCAGTATTTT
CASSLNPVNNDTQYF